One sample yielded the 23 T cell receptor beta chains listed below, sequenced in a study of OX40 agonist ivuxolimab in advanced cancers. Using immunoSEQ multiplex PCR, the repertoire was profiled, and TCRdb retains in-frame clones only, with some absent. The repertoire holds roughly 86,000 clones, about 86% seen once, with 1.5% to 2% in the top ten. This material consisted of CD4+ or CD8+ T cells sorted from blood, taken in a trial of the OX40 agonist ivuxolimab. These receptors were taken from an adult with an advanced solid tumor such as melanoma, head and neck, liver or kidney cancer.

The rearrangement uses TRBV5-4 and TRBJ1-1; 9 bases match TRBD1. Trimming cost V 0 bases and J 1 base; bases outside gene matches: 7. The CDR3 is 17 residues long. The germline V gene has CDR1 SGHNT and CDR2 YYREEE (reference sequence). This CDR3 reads CASSLGMGQGANTEAFF. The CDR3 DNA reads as TGTGCCAGCAGCTTGGGGATGGGACAGGGAGCGAACACTGAAGCTTTCTTT.

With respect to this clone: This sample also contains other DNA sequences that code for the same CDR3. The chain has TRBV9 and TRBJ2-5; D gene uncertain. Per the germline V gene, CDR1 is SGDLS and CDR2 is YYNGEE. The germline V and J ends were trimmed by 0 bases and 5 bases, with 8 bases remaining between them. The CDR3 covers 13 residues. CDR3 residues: CASSVEGFETQYF. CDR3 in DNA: TGTGCCAGCAGCGTAGAAGGGTTCGAGACCCAGTACTTC.

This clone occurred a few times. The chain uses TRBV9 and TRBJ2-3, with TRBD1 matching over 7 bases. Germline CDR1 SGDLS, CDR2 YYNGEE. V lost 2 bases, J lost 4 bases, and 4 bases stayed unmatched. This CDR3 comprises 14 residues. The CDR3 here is CASSVLTGADTQYF. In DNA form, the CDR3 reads TGTGCCAGCAGCGTCCTAACAGGGGCAGATACGCAGTATTTT.

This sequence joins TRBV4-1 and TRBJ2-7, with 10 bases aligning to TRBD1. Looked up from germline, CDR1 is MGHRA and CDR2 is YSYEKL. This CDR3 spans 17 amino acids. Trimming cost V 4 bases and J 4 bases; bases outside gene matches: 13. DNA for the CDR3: TGCGCCAGCAGCCCCTTCAGGCGGACAGGGGGTGTGTACGAGCAGTACTTC. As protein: CASSPFRRTGGVYEQYF.

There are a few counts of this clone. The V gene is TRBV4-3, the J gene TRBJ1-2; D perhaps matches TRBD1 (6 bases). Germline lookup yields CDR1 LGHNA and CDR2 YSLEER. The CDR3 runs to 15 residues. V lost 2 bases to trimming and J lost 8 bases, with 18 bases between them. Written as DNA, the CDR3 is TGCGCCAGCAGCCAACTACCTAGGGGGGAATACGGCTACACCTTC. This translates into CASSQLPRGEYGYTF.

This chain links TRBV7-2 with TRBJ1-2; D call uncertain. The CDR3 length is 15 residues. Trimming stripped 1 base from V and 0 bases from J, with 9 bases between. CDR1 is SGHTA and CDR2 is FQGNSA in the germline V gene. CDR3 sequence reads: CASSLVAEANYGYTF. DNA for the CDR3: TGTGCCAGCAGCTTAGTGGCAGAGGCTAACTATGGCTACACCTTC.

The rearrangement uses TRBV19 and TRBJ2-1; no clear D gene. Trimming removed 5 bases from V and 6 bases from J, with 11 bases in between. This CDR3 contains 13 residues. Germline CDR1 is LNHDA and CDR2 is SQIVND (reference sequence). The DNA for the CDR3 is TGTGCCAGTAGTGTATCATTCGGCAATGAGCAGTTCTTC. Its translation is CASSVSFGNEQFF.

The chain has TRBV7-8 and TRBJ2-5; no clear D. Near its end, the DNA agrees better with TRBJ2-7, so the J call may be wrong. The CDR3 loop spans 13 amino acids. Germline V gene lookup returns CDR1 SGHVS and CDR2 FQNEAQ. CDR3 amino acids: CASSHVGSYEQYF. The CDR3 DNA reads TGTGCCAGCAGCCATGTCGGCAGCTACGAGCAGTACTTC.

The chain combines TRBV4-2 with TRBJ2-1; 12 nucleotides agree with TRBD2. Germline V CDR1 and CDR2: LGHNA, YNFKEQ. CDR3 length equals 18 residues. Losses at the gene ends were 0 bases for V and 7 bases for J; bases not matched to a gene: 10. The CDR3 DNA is TGTGCCAGCAGCCAAGATATGGCTAGCGGGGGGGCTGGGAATGAGCAGTTCTTC. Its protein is CASSQDMASGGAGNEQFF.

DNA of the CDR3: TGTGCCAGCAGCCCCGAAGGGGGGACCCAGTACTTC. It encodes CASSPEGGTQYF. The gene calls are TRBV7-3 and TRBJ2-5; maybe TRBD1 (6 bases). There are 12 residues in the CDR3. V lost 5 bases and J lost 7, with 11 bases in between. Germline values: CDR1 SGHTA, CDR2 FQGTGA.

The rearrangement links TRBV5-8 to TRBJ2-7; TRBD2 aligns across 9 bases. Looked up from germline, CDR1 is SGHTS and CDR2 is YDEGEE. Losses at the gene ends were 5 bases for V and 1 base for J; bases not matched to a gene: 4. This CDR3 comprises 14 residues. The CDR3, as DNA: TGTGCCAGCAGAAGAGCGGGGGGTTCCTACGAGCAGTACTTC. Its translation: CASRRAGGSYEQYF.

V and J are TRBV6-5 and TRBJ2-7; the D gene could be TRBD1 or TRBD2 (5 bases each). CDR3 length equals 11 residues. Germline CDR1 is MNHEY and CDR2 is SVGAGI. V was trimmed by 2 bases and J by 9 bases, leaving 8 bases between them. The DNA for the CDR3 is TGTGCCAGCAGTTACCGGGACGCGCAGTACTTC. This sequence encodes CASSYRDAQYF.

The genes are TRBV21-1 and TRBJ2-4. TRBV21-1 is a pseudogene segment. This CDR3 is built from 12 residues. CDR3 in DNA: TGTGCCAGCAGCAAAGGGAAAAACATTCAGTACTTC. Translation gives CASSKGKNIQYF.

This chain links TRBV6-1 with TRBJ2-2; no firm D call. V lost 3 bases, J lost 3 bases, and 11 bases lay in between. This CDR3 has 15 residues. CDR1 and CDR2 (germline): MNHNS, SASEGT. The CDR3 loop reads CASSDMSGDTGELFF. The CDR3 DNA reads TGTGCCAGCAGTGATATGAGTGGAGACACCGGGGAGCTGTTTTTT.

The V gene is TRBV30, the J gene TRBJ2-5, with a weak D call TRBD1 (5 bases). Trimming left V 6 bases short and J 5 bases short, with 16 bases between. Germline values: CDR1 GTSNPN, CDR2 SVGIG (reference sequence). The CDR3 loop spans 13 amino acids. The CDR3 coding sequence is TGTGCCTGTACCGGCCAGGGCCACGAGACCCAGTACTTC. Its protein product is CACTGQGHETQYF.

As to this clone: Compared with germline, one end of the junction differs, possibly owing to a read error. CDR3 region: CAISSGTYEQYF. The CDR3 DNA sequence: TGTGCCATCAGTAGCGGGACGTACGAGCAGTACTTC. The chain employs TRBV28 and TRBJ2-7; 8 positions match TRBD2. CDR1 is MDHEN and CDR2 is SYDVKM in the germline V gene. The CDR3 is 12 amino acids.

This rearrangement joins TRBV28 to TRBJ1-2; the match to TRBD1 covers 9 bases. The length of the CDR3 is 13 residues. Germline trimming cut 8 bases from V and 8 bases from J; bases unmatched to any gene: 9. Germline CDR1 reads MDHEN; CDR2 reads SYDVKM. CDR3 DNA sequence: TGTGCCAGCGAAACCGGGACAGGGAGAGGCTACACCTTC. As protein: CASETGTGRGYTF.

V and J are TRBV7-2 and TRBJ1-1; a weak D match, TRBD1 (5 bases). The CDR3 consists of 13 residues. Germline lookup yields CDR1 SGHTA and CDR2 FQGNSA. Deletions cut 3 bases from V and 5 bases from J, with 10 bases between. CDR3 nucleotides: TGTGCCAGCAGCTTTAGGGGCGCGACTGAAGCTTTCTTT. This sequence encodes CASSFRGATEAFF.

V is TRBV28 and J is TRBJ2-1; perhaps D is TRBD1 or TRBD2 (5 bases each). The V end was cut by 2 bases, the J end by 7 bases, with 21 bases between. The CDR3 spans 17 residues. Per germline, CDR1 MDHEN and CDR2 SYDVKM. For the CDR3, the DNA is TGTGCCAGCAGTTTACCCTTCTTTGGGGGAGAAGCGAATGAGCAGTTCTTC. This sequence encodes CASSLPFFGGEANEQFF.

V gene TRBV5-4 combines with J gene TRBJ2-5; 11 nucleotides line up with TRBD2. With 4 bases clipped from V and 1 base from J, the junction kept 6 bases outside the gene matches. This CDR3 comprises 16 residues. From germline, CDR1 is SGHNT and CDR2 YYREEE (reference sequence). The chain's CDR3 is CASSIRLAGPQETQYF. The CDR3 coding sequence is TGTGCCAGCAGCATACGACTAGCGGGGCCCCAAGAGACCCAGTACTTC.

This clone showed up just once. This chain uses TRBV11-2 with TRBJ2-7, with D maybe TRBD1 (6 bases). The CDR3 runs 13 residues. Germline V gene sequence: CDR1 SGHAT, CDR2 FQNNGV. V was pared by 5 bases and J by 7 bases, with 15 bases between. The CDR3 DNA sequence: TGTGCCAGCAGCGCATTACAGGGTGGAGAGCAGTACTTC. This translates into CASSALQGGEQYF.

CDR3 DNA: TGTGCCAGCAGCTCGGGACAGGGGGTCTCCTATGGCTACACCTTC. It is translated as CASSSGQGVSYGYTF. J is TRBJ1-2 and V is TRBV5-5, with 11 bases aligning to TRBD1. CDR1 and CDR2 (germline): SGHKS, YYEKEE (reference sequence). The CDR3 spans 15 residues. J was trimmed by 4 bases and V by 3 bases; bases with no gene match: 5. The entire variable domain, with the rest obtained from reference TRBV5-5 and TRBJ1-2, is as follows: DAGVTQSPTHLIKTRGQQVTLRCSPISGHKSVSWYQQVLGQGPQFIFQYYEKEERGRGNFPDRFSARQFPNYSSELNVNALLLGDSALYLCASSSGQGVSYGYTFGSGTRLTVV.

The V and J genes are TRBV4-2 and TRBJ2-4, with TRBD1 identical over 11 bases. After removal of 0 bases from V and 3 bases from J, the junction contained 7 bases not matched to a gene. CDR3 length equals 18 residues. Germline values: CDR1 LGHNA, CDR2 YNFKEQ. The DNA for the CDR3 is TGTGCCAGCAGCCAAGACCCCCCGGGACAGGGGGGCAAAAACATTCAGTACTTC. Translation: CASSQDPPGQGGKNIQYF.